This TCR delta chain comes out of a study of γδ T cells in repeated Plasmodium falciparum infection. TCRdb reapplied CATT to the multiplex PCR reads. The table has around 50,000 delta-chain clones, approximately 1.8% seen once. This clone was picked up a small number of times. TCRdb shows a much larger clone's protein in place of this DNA's translation, and the two differ at residue 8, likely through a read error; the protein shown is translated from the DNA. Other DNA sequences in the same sample also yield this CDR3. The receptor's source is a pool of human donors (malaria-infected and uninfected, not separated). What was sequenced was gamma-delta T cells from blood.

The chain's CDR3 is CALGELLSGATLLGDYWGFTDKLIF. In DNA form, the CDR3 reads TGTGCTCTTGGGGAACTTTTGAGCGGAGCTACTTTACTGGGGGATTACTGGGGGTTCACCGATAAACTCATCTTT. The chain couples TRDV1 to TRDJ1, with TRDD3 matching over 10 bases. Matching the DNA to germline supplied the J gene, which TCRdb does not give. Germline CDR1 TSWWSYY, CDR2 QGS. V was clipped by 0 bases and J by 1 base; unmatched bases: 29. This CDR3 has 25 amino acids.